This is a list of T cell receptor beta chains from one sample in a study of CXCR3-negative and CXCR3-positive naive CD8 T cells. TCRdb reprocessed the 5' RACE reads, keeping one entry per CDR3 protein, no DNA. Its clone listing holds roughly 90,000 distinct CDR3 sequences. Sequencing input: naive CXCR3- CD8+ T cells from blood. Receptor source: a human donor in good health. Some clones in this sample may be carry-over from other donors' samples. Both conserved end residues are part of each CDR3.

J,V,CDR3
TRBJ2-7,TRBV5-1,CASSPGAGALSYEQYF
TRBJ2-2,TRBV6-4,CASSKTDTGELFF
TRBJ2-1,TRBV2,CASSDGLAVNNEQFF
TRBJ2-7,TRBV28,CASSLIGSTYEQYF
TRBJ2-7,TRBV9,CASSPQGSLPYEQYF
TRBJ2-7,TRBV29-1,CSAAEGTGPYEQYF
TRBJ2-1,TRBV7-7,CASSLYGRNNEQFF
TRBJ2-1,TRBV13,CASSSRTGGGEQFF
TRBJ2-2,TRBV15,CATSRDWVAGVRTGELFF
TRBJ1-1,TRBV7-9,CASSLALRTDHEAFF
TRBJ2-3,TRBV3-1,CASSQDGDGSDTQYF
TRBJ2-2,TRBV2,CASRELTGGTGELFF
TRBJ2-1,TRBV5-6,CASSQGTVNEQFF
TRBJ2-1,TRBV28,CASSTTTSGGTYNEQFF
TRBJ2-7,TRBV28,CASSSGHGSYEQYF
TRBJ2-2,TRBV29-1,CSVLGGTNTGELFF
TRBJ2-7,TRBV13,CASSQRSYEQYF
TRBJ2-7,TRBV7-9,CASSHPGEFGSYEQYF
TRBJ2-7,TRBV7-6,CASGTGRHEQYF
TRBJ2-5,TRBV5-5,CASSTRRDSKETQYF
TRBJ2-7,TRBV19,CASTDRNYEQYF
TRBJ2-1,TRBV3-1,CASSLGLDRSEQFF
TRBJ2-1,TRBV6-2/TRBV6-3,CASSYGPTLNEQFF
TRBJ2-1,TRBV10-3,CAISEASYNEQFF
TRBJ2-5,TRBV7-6,CASSFPLGYPETQYF
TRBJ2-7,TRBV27,CASSFQRTGKALEAGYF
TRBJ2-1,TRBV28,CASSLPGWVNEQFF
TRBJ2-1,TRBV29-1,CSVDEAGATYNEQFF
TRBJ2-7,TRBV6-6,CASSPRMSYEQYF
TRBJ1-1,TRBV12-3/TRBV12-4,CASSPRTGPGFRIGTEAFF
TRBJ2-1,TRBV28,CASSLRVQSNEQFF
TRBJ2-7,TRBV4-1,CASSQGRSSYEQYF
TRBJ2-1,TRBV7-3,CASSLTSSGGTLSSYNEQFF
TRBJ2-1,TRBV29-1,CSHIQANYNEQFF
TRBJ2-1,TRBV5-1,CASRAGTSGYNEQFF
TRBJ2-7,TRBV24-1,CATSPRTGGAYEQYF
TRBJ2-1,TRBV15,CATTDLLGEQFF
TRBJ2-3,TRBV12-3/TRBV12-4,CASTGPADTQYF
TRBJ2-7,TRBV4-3,CASSQDQGYYEQYF
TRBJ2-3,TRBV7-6,CASGGGATDTQYF
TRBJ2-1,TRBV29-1,CSVTSGGSEQFF
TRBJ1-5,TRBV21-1,CASSKDRAGFSNQPQHF
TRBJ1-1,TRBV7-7,CASSLVLGGEAFF
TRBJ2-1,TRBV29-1,CSVAGITGSSYNEQFF
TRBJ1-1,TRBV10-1,CASSARQGVTEAFF
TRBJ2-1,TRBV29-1,CSVERGLAYYNEQFF
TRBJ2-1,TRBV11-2,CASSLNQNPYNEQFF
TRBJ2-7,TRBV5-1,CASSPPGPYEQYF
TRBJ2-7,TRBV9,CASSNRDRDSYEQYF
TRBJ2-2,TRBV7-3,CASSSTSGRDTGELFF
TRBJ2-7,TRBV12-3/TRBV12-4,CASSLAGTPIGEQYF
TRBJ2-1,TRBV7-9,CASSRPQVYEQFF
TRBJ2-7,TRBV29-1,CSVEDARTESYEQYF
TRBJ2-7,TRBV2,CASSPFSGEQYF
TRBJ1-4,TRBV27,CASSLIGGVNEKLFF
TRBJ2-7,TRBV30,CAWMRDSYEQYF
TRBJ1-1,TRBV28,CASSARSPMDRGVEAFF
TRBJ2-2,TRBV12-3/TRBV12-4,CASSPLMGGWTGELFF
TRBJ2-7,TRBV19,CASSGAAGYEQYF